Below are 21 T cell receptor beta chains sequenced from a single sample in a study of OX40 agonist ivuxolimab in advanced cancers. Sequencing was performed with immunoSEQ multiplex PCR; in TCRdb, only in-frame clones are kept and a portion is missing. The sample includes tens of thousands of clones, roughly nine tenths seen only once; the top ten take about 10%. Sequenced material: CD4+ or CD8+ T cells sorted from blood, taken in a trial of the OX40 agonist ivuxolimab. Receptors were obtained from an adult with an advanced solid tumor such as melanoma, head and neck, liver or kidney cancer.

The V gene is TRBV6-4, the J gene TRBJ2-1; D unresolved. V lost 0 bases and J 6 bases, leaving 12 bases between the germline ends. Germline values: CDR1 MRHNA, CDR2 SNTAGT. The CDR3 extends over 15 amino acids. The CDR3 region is CASSDSRTRLNEQFF. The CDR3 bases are TGTGCCAGCAGTGACTCGAGGACCCGGCTCAATGAGCAGTTCTTC.

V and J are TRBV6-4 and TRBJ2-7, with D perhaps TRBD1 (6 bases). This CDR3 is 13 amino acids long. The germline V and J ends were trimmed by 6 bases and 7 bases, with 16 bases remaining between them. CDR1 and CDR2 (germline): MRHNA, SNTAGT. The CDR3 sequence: CASRLTGLREQYF. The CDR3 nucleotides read TGTGCCAGCAGATTGACAGGATTAAGAGAGCAGTACTTC.

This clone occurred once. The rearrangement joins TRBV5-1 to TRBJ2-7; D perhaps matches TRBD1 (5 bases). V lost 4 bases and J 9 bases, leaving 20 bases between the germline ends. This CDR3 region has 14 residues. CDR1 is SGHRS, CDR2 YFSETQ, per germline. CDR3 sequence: CASSVMDTGLGQYF. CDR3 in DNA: TGCGCCAGCAGCGTAATGGACACCGGTTTGGGGCAGTACTTC.

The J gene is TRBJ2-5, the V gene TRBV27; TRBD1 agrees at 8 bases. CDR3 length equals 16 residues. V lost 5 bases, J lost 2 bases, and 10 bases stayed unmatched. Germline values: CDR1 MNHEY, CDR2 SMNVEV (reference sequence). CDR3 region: CASSPRQGRWQETQYF. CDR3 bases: TGTGCCAGCAGTCCCCGACAGGGGCGGTGGCAAGAGACCCAGTACTTC.

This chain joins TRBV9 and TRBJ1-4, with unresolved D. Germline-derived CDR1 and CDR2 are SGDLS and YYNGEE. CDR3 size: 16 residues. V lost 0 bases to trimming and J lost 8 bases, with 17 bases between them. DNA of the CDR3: TGTGCCAGCAGCGTAGGCCGGGGTACGAGCGGGGAAAAACTGTTTTTT. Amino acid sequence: CASSVGRGTSGEKLFF.

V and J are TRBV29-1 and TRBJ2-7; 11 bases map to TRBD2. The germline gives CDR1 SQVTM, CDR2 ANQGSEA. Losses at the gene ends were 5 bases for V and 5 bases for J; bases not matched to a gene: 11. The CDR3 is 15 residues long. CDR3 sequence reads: CSVREASGRPHEQYF. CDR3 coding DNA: TGCAGCGTTCGGGAGGCTAGCGGGAGGCCCCACGAGCAGTACTTC.

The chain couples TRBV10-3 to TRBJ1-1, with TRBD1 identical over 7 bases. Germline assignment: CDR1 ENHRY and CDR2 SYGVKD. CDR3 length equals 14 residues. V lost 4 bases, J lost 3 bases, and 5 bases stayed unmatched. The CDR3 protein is CAISVTGEDTEAFF. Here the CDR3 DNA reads TGTGCCATCAGTGTTACAGGGGAGGACACTGAAGCTTTCTTT.

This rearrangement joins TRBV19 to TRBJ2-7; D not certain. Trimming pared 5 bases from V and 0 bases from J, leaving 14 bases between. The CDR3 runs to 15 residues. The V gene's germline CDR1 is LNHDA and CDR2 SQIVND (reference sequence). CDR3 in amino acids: CASSLLGDNSYEQYF. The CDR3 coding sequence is TGTGCCAGTAGTTTGTTAGGTGACAACTCCTACGAGCAGTACTTC.

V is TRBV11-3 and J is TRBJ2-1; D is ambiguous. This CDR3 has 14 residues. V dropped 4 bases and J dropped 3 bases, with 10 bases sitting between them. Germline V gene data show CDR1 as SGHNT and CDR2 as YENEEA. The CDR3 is CASSSLDVYNEQFF. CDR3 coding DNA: TGTGCCAGCAGCTCCCTCGACGTCTACAATGAGCAGTTCTTC.

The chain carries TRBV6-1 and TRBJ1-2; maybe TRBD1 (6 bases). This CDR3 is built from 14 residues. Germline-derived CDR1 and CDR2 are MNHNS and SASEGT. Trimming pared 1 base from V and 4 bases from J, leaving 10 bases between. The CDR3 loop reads CASSEGGRSYGYTF. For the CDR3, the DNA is TGTGCCAGCAGTGAAGGGGGGCGTAGCTATGGCTACACCTTC.

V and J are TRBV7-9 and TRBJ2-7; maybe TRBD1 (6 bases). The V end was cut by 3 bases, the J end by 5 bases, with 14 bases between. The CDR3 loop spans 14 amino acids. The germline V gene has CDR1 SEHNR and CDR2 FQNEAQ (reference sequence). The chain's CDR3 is CASSFPTGFHEQYF. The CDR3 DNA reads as TGTGCCAGCAGCTTCCCAACAGGGTTCCACGAGCAGTACTTC.

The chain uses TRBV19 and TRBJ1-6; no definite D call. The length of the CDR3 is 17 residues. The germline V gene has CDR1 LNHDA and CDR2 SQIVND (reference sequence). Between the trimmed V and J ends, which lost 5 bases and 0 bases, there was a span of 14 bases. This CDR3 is CASSPAMRSSYNSPLHF. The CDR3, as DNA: TGTGCCAGTAGTCCCGCCATGCGAAGCTCCTATAATTCACCCCTCCACTTT.

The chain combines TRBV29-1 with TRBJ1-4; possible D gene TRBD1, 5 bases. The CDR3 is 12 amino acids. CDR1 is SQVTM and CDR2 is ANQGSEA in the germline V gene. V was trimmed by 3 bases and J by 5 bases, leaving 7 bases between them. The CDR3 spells CSVEGLNEKLFF. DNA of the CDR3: TGCAGCGTTGAGGGACTAAATGAAAAACTGTTTTTT.

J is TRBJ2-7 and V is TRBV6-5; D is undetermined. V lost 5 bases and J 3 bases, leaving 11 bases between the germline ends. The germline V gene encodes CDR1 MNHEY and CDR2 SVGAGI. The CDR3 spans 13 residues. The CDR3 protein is CASSRVGGYEQYF. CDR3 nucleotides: TGTGCCAGCAGTAGGGTTGGTGGCTACGAGCAGTACTTC.

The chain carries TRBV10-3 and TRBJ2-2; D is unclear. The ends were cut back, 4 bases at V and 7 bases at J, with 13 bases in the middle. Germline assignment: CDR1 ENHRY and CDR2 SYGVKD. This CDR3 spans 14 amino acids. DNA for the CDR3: TGTGCCATCAGTGGTGCGAGTCATGGCGGGGAGCTGTTTTTT. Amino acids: CAISGASHGGELFF.

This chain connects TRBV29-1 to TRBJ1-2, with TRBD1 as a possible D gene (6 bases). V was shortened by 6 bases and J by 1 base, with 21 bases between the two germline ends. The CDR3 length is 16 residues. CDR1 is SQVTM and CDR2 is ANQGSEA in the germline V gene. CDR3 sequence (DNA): TGCAGCGTGGGGGCTTATGGCAGTTTTAATAACTATGGCTACACCTTC. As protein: CSVGAYGSFNNYGYTF.

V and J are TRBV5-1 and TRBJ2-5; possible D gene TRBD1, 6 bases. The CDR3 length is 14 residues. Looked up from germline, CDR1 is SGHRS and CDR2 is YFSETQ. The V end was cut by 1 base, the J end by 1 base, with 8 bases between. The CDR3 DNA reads TGCGCCAGCAGCTTGCAAGGGGGCCAAGAGACCCAGTACTTC. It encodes CASSLQGGQETQYF.

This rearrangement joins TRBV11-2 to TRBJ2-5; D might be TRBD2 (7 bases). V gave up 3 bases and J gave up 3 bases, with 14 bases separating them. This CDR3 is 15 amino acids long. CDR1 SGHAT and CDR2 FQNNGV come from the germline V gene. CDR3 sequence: CASSLRGGGEETQYF. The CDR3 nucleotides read TGTGCCAGCAGCTTGCGGGGAGGGGGAGAAGAGACCCAGTACTTC.

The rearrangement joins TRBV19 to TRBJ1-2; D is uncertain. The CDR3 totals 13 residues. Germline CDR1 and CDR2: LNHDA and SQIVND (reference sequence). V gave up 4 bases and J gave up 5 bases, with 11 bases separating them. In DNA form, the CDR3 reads TGTGCCAGTAGTAGGGCAGTCGATTATGGCTACACCTTC. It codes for CASSRAVDYGYTF.

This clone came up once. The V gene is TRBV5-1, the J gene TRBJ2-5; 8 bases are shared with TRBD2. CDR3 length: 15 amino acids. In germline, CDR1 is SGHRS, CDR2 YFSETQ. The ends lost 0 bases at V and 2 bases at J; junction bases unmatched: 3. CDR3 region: CASSLAGGRQETQYF. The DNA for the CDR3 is TGCGCCAGCAGCTTGGCCGGCGGGAGGCAAGAGACCCAGTACTTC.

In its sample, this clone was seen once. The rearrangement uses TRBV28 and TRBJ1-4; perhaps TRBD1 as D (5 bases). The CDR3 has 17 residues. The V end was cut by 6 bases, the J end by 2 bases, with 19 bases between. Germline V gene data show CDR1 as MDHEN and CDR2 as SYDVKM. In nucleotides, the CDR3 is TGTGCCAGCAGCCTTCTATCATACAGGCCTACTAATGAAAAACTGTTTTTT. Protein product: CASSLLSYRPTNEKLFF.